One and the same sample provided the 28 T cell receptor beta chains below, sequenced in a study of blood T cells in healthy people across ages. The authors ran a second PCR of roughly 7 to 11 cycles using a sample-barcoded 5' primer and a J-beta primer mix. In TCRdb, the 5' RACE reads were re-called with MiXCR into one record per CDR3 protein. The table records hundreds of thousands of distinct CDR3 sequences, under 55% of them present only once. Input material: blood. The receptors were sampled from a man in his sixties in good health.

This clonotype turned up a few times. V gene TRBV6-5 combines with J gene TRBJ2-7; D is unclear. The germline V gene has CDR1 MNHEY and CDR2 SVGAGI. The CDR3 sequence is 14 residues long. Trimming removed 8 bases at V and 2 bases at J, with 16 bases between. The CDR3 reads CASGRWQATYEQYF. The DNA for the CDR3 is TGTGCCAGCGGGCGGTGGCAGGCTACCTACGAGCAGTACTTC.

As DNA, the CDR3 is TGTGCCAGCAGTTACTACCGTGTGGGTAGCGGGACTAACACCGGGGAGCTGTTTTTT. It specifies CASSYYRVGSGTNTGELFF. The V gene is TRBV6-5, the J gene TRBJ2-2; TRBD2 agrees at 8 bases. In germline, CDR1 is MNHEY, CDR2 SVGAGI. The J segment lost 2 bases and the V segment lost 1 base, leaving 12 bases of the junction unmatched. The CDR3 extends over 19 amino acids.

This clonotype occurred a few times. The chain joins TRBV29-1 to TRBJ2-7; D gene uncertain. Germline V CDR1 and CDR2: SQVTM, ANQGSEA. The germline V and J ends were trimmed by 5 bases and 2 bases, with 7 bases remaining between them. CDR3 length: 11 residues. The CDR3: CSVTTAYEQYF. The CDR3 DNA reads TGCAGCGTTACCACGGCCTACGAGCAGTACTTC.

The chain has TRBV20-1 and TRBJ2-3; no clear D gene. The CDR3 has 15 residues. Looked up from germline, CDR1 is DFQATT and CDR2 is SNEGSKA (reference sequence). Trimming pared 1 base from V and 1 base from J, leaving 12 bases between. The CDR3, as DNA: TGCAGTGCTAGAGGAACCTTAGTGGGCACAGATACGCAGTATTTT. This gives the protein CSARGTLVGTDTQYF.

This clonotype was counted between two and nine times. CDR3 nucleotide sequence: TGCGCCAGCACCACAGGGGCGAACACTGAAGCTTTCTTT. Amino acid sequence: CASTTGANTEAFF. V and J are TRBV5-1 and TRBJ1-1; the match to TRBD1 covers 7 bases. Per the germline V gene, CDR1 is SGHRS and CDR2 is YFSETQ. V dropped 6 bases and J dropped 1; count of bases not matched to a gene: 3. The CDR3 totals 13 residues.

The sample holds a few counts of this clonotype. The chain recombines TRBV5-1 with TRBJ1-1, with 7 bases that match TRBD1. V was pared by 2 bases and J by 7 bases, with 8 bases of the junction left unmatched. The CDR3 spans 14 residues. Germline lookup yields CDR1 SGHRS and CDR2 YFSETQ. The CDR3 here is CASSLPGQRSEAFF. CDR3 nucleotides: TGCGCCAGCAGCTTACCGGGACAGAGGAGTGAAGCTTTCTTT.

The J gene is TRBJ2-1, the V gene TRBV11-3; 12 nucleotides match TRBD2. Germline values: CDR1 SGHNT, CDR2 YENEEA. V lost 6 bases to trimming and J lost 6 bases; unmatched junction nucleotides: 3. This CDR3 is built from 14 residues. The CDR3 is CASRLLAGGNEQFF. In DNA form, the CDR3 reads TGTGCCAGCAGACTACTAGCGGGGGGCAATGAGCAGTTCTTC. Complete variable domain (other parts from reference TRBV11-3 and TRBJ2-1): EAGVVQSPRYKIIEKKQPVAFWCNPISGHNTLYWYLQNLGQGPELLIRYENEEAVDDSQLPKDRFSAERLKGVDSTLKIQPAELGDSAVYLCASRLLAGGNEQFFGPGTRLTVL.

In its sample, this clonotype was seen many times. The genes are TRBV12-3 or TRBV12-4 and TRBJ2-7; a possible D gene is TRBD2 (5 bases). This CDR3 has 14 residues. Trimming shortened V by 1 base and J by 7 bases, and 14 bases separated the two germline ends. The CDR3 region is CASSLGASPREQYF. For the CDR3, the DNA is TGTGCCAGCAGTTTAGGGGCTAGCCCGCGGGAGCAGTACTTC.

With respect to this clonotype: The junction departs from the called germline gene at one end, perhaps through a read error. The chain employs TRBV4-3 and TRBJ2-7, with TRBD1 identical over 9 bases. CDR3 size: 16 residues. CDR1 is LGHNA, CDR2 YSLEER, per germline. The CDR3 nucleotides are TGCACCAGCAGCCATGCCGGGACAGGGAGAGGGAAAGAGCAGTACTTC. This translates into CTSSHAGTGRGKEQYF.

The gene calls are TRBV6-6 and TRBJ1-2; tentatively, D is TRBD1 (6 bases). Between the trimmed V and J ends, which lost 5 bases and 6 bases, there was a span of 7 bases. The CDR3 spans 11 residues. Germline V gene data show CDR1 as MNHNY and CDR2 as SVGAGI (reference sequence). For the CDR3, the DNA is TGTGCCAGCAGTAACAGGGATGGCTACACCTTC. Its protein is CASSNRDGYTF.

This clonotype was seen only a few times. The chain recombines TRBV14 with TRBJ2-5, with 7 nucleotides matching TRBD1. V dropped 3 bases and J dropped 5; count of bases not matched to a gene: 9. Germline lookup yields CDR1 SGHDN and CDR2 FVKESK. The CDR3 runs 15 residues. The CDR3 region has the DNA TGTGCCAGCAGCCATCAACTGACAGGGTGGGAGACCCAGTACTTC. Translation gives CASSHQLTGWETQYF.

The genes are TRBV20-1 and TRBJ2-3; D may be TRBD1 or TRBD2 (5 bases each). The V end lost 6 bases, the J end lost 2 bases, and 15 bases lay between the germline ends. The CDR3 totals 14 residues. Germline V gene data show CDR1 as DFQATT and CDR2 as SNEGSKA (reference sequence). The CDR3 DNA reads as TGCAGTGCCAAGAGGGGCGGTATCACAGATACGCAGTATTTT. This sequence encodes CSAKRGGITDTQYF.

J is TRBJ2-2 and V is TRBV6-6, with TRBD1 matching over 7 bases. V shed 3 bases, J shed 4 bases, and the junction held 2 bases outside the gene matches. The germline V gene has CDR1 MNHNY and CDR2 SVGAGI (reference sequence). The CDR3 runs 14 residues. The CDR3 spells CASSYRQGTGELFF. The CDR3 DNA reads TGTGCCAGCAGTTATAGACAGGGCACCGGGGAGCTGTTTTTT.

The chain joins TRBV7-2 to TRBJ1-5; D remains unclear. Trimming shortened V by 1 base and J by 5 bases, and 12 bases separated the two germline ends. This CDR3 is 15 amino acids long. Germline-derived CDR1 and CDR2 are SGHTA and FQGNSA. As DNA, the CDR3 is TGTGCCAGCAGCTTAGATAGGAGGGTGGATCAGCCCCAGCATTTT. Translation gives CASSLDRRVDQPQHF.

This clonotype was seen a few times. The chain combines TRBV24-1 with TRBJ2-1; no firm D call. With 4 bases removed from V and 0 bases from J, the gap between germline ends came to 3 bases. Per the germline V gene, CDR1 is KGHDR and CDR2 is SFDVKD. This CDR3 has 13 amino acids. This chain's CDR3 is CATSEGSYNEQFF. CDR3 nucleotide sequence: TGTGCCACCAGTGAAGGCTCCTACAATGAGCAGTTCTTC.

DNA for the CDR3: TGTGCCAGCAGCGGAGTGGGGGGCGCTTACGAGCAGTACTTC. Translating gives CASSGVGGAYEQYF. This chain connects TRBV7-6 to TRBJ2-7; TRBD1 or TRBD2 may be the D gene (6 bases each). CDR1 and CDR2 from the germline V gene are SGHVS and FNYEAQ. This CDR3 has 14 residues. V was shortened by 5 bases and J by 4 bases, with 15 bases between the two germline ends. Full variable domain (rest looked up from reference TRBV7-6 and TRBJ2-7): GAGVSQSPRYKVTKRGQDVALRCDPISGHVSLYWYRQALGQGPEFLTYFNYEAQQDKSGLPNDRFSAERPEGSISTLTIQRTEQRDSAMYRCASSGVGGAYEQYFGPGTRLTVT.

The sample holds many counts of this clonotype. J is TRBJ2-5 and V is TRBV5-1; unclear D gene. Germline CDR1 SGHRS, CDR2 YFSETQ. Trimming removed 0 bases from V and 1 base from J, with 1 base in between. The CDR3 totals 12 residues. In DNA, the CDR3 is TGCGCCAGCAGCTTGGCCCAAGAGACCCAGTACTTC. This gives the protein CASSLAQETQYF.

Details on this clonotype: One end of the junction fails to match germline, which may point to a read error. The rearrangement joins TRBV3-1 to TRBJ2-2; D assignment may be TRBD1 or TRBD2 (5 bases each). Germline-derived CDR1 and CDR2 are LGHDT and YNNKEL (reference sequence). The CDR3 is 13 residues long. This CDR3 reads CASSRTDTGKLFF. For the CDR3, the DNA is TGTGCCAGCAGCCGGACGGACACCGGGAAGCTGTTTTTT.

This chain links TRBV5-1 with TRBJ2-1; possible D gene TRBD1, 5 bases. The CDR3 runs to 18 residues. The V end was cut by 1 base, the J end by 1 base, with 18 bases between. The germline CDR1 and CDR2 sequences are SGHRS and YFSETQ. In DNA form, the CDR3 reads TGCGCCAGCAGCTTGAGAATTACAGGTGAAAAATCCTACAATGAGCAGTTCTTC. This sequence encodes CASSLRITGEKSYNEQFF.

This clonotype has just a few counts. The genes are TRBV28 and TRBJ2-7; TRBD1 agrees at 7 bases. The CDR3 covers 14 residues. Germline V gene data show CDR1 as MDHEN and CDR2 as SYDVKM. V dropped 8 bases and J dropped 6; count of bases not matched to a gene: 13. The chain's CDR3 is CASRDTGADIEQYF. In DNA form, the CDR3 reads TGTGCCAGCCGGGATACAGGGGCCGACATCGAGCAGTACTTC. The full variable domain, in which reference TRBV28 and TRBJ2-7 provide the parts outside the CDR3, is DVKVTQSSRYLVKRTGEKVFLECVQDMDHENMFWYRQDPGLGLRLIYFSYDVKMKEKGDIPEGYSVSREKKERFSLILESASTNQTSMYLCASRDTGADIEQYFGPGTRLTVT.

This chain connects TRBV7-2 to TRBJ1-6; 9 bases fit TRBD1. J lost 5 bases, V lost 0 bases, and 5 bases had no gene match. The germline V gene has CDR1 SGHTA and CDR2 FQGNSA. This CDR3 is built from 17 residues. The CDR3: CASSLAGTGTNNSPLHF. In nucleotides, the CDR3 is TGTGCCAGCAGCTTAGCAGGGACAGGGACGAATAATTCACCCCTCCACTTT.

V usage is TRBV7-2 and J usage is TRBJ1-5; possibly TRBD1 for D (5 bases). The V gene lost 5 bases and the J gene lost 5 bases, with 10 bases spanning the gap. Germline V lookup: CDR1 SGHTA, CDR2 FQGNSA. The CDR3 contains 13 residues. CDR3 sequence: CASSQGGDQPQHF. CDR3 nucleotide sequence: TGTGCCAGCAGCCAGGGAGGGGATCAGCCCCAGCATTTT.

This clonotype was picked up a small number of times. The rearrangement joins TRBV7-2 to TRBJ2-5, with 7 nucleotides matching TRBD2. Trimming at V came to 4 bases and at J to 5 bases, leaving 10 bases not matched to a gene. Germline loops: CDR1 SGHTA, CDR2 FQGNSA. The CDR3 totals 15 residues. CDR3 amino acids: CASSSGRGSYETQYF. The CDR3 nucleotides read TGTGCCAGCAGCTCTGGGAGGGGTTCTTATGAGACCCAGTACTTC.

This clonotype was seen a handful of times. The CDR3 coding sequence is TGTGCCAGCAGTCAACAGGGTTTTGGCTATGGCTACACCTTC. This encodes CASSQQGFGYGYTF. The genes are TRBV5-6 and TRBJ1-2; maybe TRBD1 (6 bases). The germline CDR1 and CDR2 sequences are SGHDT and YYEEEE. With 5 bases removed from V and 4 bases from J, the gap between germline ends came to 15 bases. This CDR3 has 14 amino acids.

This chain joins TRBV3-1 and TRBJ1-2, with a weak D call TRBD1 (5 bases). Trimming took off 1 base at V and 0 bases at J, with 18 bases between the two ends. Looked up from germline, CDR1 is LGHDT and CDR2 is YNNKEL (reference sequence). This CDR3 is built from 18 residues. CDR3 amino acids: CASSQGLGTAYSNYGYTF. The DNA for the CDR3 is TGTGCCAGCAGCCAAGGTTTGGGGACCGCATACTCTAACTATGGCTACACCTTC.

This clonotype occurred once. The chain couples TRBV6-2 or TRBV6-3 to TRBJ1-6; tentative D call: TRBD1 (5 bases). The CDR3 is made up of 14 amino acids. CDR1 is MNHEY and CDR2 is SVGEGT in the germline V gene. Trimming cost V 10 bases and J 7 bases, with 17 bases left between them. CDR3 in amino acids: CANTSRGDNSPLHF. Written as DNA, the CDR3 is TGTGCCAATACCTCTCGGGGCGACAATTCACCCCTCCACTTT.

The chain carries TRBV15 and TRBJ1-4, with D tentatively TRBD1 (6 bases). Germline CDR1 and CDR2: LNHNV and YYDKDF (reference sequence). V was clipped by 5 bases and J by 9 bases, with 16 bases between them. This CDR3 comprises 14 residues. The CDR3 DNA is TGTGCCACCAGCGGGAGGCGAGGGGGACAAAAACTGTTTTTT. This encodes CATSGRRGGQKLFF. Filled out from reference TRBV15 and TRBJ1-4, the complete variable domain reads DAMVIQNPRYQVTQFGKPVTLSCSQTLNHNVMYWYQQKSSQAPKLLFHYYDKDFNNEADTPDNFQSRRPNTSFCFLDIRSPGLGDTAMYLCATSGRRGGQKLFFGSGTQLSVL.

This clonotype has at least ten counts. CDR3 in DNA: TGTGCCAGCAGTCAGGGACAGGACCTAGCCAAAAACATTCAGTACTTC. The encoded protein is CASSQGQDLAKNIQYF. The rearrangement uses TRBV6-6 and TRBJ2-4; 8 bases are a match to TRBD1. Looked up from germline, CDR1 is MNHNY and CDR2 is SVGAGI (reference sequence). The CDR3 consists of 16 residues. Trimming cost V 5 bases and J 0 bases; bases outside gene matches: 6.